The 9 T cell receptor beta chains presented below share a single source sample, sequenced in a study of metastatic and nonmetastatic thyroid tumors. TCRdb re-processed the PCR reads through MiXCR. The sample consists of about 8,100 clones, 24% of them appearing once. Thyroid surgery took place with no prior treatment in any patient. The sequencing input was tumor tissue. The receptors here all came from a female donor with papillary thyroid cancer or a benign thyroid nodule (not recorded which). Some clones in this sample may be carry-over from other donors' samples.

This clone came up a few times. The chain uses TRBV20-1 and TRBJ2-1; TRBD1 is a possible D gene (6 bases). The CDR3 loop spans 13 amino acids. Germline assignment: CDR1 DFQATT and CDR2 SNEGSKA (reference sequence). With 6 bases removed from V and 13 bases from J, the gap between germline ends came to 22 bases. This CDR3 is CSAARAGAEVQFF. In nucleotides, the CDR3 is TGCAGTGCCGCCAGGGCAGGGGCCGAGGTACAGTTCTTC.

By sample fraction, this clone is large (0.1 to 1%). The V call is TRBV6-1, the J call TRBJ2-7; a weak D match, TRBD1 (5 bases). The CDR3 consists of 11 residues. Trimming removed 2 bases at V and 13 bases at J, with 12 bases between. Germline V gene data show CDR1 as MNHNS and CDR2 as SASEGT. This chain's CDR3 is CASSEYQGSYF. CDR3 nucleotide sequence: TGTGCCAGCAGTGAATATCAGGGTAGCTACTTC.

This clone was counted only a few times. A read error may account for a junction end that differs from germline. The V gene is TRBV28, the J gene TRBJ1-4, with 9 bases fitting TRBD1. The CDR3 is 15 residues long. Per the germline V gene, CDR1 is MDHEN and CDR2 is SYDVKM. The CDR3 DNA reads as TGTGTCAGCAGTTCCTCGACAGGGGGGAATGAAAAACTGTTTTTT. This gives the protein CVSSSSTGGNEKLFF.

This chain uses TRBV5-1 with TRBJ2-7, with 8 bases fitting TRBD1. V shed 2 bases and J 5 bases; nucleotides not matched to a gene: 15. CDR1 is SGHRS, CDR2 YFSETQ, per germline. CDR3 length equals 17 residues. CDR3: CASSLGTGPPWVHEQYF. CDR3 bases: TGCGCCAGCAGCTTAGGGACAGGCCCCCCATGGGTCCACGAGCAGTACTTC.

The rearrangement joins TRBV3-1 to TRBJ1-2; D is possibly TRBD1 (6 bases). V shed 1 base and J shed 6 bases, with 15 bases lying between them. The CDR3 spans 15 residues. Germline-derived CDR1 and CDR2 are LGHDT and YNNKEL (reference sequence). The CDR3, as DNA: TGTGCCAGCAGCCAAGTGGAGGGGGGGAAGAATGGCTACACCTTC. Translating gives CASSQVEGGKNGYTF.

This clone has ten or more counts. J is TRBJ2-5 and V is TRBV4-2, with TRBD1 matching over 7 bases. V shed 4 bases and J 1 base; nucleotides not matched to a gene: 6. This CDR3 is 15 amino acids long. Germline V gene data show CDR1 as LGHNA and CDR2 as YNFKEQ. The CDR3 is CASSLRDSVQETQYF. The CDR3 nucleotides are TGTGCCAGCAGCCTCCGGGACAGTGTCCAAGAGACCCAGTACTTC.

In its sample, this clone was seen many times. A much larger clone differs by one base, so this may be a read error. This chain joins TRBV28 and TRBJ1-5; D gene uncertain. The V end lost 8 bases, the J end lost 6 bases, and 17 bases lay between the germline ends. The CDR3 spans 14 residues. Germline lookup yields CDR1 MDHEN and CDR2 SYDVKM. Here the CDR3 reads CASYTEYGGQPQHF. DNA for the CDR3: TGTGCCAGCTATACAGAGTACGGAGGTCAGCCCCAGCATTTT.

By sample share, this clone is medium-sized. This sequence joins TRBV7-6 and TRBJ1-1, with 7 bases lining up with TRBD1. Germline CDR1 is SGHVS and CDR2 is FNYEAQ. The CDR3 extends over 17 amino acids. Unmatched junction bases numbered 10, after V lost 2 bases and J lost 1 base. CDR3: CASSLTDRASPNTEAFF. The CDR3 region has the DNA TGTGCCAGCAGCTTAACAGACAGGGCCAGCCCGAACACTGAAGCTTTCTTT. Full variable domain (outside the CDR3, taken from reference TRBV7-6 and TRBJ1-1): GAGVSQSPRYKVTKRGQDVALRCDPISGHVSLYWYRQALGQGPEFLTYFNYEAQQDKSGLPNDRFSAERPEGSISTLTIQRTEQRDSAMYRCASSLTDRASPNTEAFFGQGTRLTVV.

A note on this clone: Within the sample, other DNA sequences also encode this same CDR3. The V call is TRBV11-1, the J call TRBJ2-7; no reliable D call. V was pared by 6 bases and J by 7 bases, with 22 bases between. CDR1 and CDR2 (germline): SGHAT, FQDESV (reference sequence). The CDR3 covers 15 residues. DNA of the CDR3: TGTGCCAGCAGGCGAGGACGGTCAGTAGATGGTGAGCAGTACTTC. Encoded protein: CASRRGRSVDGEQYF. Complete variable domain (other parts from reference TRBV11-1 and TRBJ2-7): EAEVAQSPRYKITEKSQAVAFWCDPISGHATLYWYRQILGQGPELLVQFQDESVVDDSQLPKDRFSAERLKGVDSTLKIQPAELGDSAMYLCASRRGRSVDGEQYFGPGTRLTVT.